These 21 T cell receptor beta chains were all obtained from the same sample, sequenced in a study of cytotoxic CD8 clonotypes in ibrutinib-treated CLL. Here immunoSEQ multiplex PCR was the method, and the copy in TCRdb shows in-frame clones only, minus some. The repertoire holds tens of thousands of clones, with around three fifths as singletons. The sample was PBMCs, taken after 12 months of ibrutinib treatment. The receptors originated from a human donor with chronic lymphocytic leukemia.

This clone was seen a single time. Its ends do not fully match the called genes, so a read error is possible. This chain links TRBV13 with TRBJ2-2; D is uncertain. Germline values: CDR1 PRHDT, CDR2 FYEKMQ (reference sequence). The CDR3 totals 15 residues. The CDR3 protein is CASSFPRRNPGELFF. CDR3 DNA sequence: TGTGCCAGCAGCTTCCCTCGAAGGAACCCCGGGGAGCTGTTTTTT.

The chain has TRBV18 and TRBJ2-5; 16 nucleotides agree with TRBD2. Germline V gene lookup returns CDR1 KGHSH and CDR2 LQKENI. This CDR3 has 16 amino acids. J gave up 2 bases and V 6 bases, and 3 bases lay outside the gene matches. CDR3 region: CASSSGLAGGQETQYF. The CDR3 coding sequence is TGTGCCAGCTCGTCGGGACTAGCGGGAGGGCAAGAGACCCAGTACTTC.

This chain connects TRBV15 to TRBJ2-2; D uncertain. V shed 3 bases and J shed 6 bases, with 8 bases lying between them. Germline V gene data show CDR1 as LNHNV and CDR2 as YYDKDF (reference sequence). The CDR3 is 13 amino acids. CDR3: CATSSGRAGELFF. Written as DNA, the CDR3 is TGTGCCACCAGCAGCGGAAGGGCCGGGGAGCTGTTTTTT.

This chain joins TRBV29-1 and TRBJ2-1; 12 nucleotides match TRBD2. Germline CDR1 reads SQVTM; CDR2 reads ANQGSEA. Germline trimming cut 7 bases from V and 13 bases from J; bases unmatched to any gene: 5. CDR3 size: 11 residues. CDR3 protein: CSGGLAGGQFF. Here the CDR3 DNA reads TGCAGCGGGGGACTAGCGGGTGGCCAGTTCTTC.

CDR3: CASSFGTNTGELFF. The DNA for the CDR3 is TGTGCCAGCAGTTTCGGCACGAACACCGGGGAGCTGTTTTTT. The chain employs TRBV27 and TRBJ2-2; no firm D call. Germline V gene lookup returns CDR1 MNHEY and CDR2 SMNVEV (reference sequence). The germline V and J ends were trimmed by 3 bases and 0 bases, with 5 bases remaining between them. The CDR3 runs 14 residues.

The chain joins TRBV7-9 to TRBJ2-6; D may be TRBD1 (5 bases). The CDR3 contains 17 residues. V shed 3 bases and J shed 0 bases, with 12 bases lying between them. Looked up from germline, CDR1 is SEHNR and CDR2 is FQNEAQ (reference sequence). CDR3 DNA: TGTGCCAGCAGCTTTACAGGACGACACTCTGGGGCCAACGTCCTGACTTTC. It translates to CASSFTGRHSGANVLTF.

CDR3 in DNA: TGCAGCGCACCAGGGGAGAACACTGAAGCTTTCTTT. This sequence encodes CSAPGENTEAFF. This chain uses TRBV29-1 with TRBJ1-1, with a weak D call TRBD1 (6 bases). Between the trimmed V and J ends, which lost 7 bases and 1 base, there was a span of 10 bases. The germline CDR1 and CDR2 sequences are SQVTM and ANQGSEA. This CDR3 region has 12 residues.

This clone was counted ten times or more. The CDR3 here is CASQKPSNTGELFF. CDR3 sequence (DNA): TGTGCCAGCCAGAAACCATCGAACACCGGGGAGCTGTTTTTT. V is TRBV18 and J is TRBJ2-2; D ambiguous. With 8 bases removed from V and 0 bases from J, the gap between germline ends came to 10 bases. The CDR3 is 14 amino acids. CDR1 KGHSH and CDR2 LQKENI come from the germline V gene.

The chain recombines TRBV9 with TRBJ1-1; 7 positions agree with TRBD1. The germline V gene has CDR1 SGDLS and CDR2 YYNGEE. V lost 7 bases and J lost 4; bases outside the gene matches: 4. The length of the CDR3 is 12 residues. CDR3 nucleotide sequence: TGTGCCAGCGGTAGACAGGGCACTGAAGCTTTCTTT. As protein: CASGRQGTEAFF.

The chain joins TRBV5-5 to TRBJ1-1, with D unresolved. Trimming removed 2 bases from V and 1 base from J, with 6 bases in between. The CDR3 has 13 residues. Germline V gene data show CDR1 as SGHKS and CDR2 as YYEKEE (reference sequence). The CDR3 protein is CASSFGQNTEAFF. For the CDR3, the DNA is TGTGCCAGCAGCTTTGGGCAGAACACTGAAGCTTTCTTT.

This chain joins TRBV11-2 and TRBJ2-4; possible D gene TRBD2, 6 bases. The germline gives CDR1 SGHAT, CDR2 FQNNGV. V lost 5 bases and J lost 4, with 15 bases in between. This CDR3 contains 15 residues. The CDR3 sequence is CASSRAGPEKNIQYF. The CDR3 region has the DNA TGTGCCAGCAGCCGCGCGGGACCCGAAAAAAACATTCAGTACTTC.

The rearrangement joins TRBV30 to TRBJ2-1; D call uncertain. CDR1 is GTSNPN and CDR2 is SVGIG in the germline V gene (reference sequence). The CDR3 contains 13 residues. In DNA, the CDR3 is TGTGCTGTGCCGGCGGTGCGACCAAATGAGCAGTTCTTC. Translation: CAVPAVRPNEQFF.

The chain combines TRBV18 with TRBJ2-4; no reliable D call. Trimming removed 1 base at V and 0 bases at J, with 10 bases between. Per germline, CDR1 KGHSH and CDR2 LQKENI. CDR3 length: 16 residues. CDR3 in amino acids: CASSPQSVLAKNIQYF. DNA of the CDR3: TGTGCCAGCTCACCACAGTCGGTTCTAGCCAAAAACATTCAGTACTTC.

This clone was seen a handful of times. The rearrangement joins TRBV5-4 to TRBJ1-1; no clear D gene. Between the trimmed V and J ends, which lost 2 bases and 5 bases, there was a span of 10 bases. The length of the CDR3 is 13 residues. The germline gives CDR1 SGHNT, CDR2 YYREEE (reference sequence). The CDR3 here is CASSLGGRTEAFF. CDR3 in DNA: TGTGCCAGCAGCTTAGGAGGGAGGACTGAAGCTTTCTTT.

J is TRBJ1-3 and V is TRBV5-6; weak D call: TRBD1 (5 bases). There are 18 residues in the CDR3. Germline V gene sequence: CDR1 SGHDT, CDR2 YYEEEE. Trimming took off 0 bases at V and 0 bases at J, with 16 bases between the two ends. CDR3 residues: CASSLARTQLSSGNTIYF. CDR3 coding DNA: TGTGCCAGCAGCTTGGCAAGGACACAGCTTAGCTCTGGAAACACCATATATTTT.

This clone has just a few counts. The V and J genes are TRBV6-5 and TRBJ2-3, with D perhaps given as TRBD1 or TRBD2 (5 bases each). Germline V CDR1 and CDR2: MNHEY, SVGAGI. V lost 3 bases and J lost 5, with 12 bases in between. The CDR3 has 14 residues. The CDR3 DNA is TGTGCCAGCAGTTATCAGTTTGGGGGAGATACGCAGTATTTT. This gives the protein CASSYQFGGDTQYF.

The CDR3 DNA sequence: TGCGCCAGCAGCCAGGGAGAGAAAAACACCATATATTTT. Protein: CASSQGEKNTIYF. This rearrangement joins TRBV4-1 to TRBJ1-3; D is uncertain. Germline CDR1 is MGHRA and CDR2 is YSYEKL. CDR3 length: 13 amino acids. The ends were cut back, 3 bases at V and 6 bases at J, with 9 bases in the middle.

This chain links TRBV10-3 with TRBJ1-1; TRBD1 is a possible D gene (5 bases). This CDR3 region has 14 residues. Germline CDR1 is ENHRY and CDR2 is SYGVKD. The V gene lost 6 bases and the J gene lost 0 bases, with 11 bases spanning the gap. The CDR3 protein is CAIRPGGMNTEAFF. The CDR3 bases are TGTGCCATCAGACCGGGGGGAATGAACACTGAAGCTTTCTTT.

This clone has a handful of counts. The CDR3 DNA follows: TGCGCCAGCAGCCAGGGGTCCCCGGGGAACACCATATATTTT. Translated, it gives CASSQGSPGNTIYF. This chain connects TRBV5-1 to TRBJ1-3, with D possibly matching TRBD1 (6 bases). Germline V gene data show CDR1 as SGHRS and CDR2 as YFSETQ. V gave up 4 bases and J gave up 7 bases, with 15 bases separating them. The CDR3 extends over 14 amino acids.

The V gene is TRBV6-5, the J gene TRBJ1-2; TRBD1 is a possible D gene (5 bases). The CDR3 has 14 amino acids. Germline values: CDR1 MNHEY, CDR2 SVGAGI. V was trimmed by 7 bases and J by 8 bases, leaving 20 bases between them. The CDR3 region is CASNPSLGRRGYTF. Here the CDR3 DNA reads TGTGCCAGCAATCCATCTCTGGGGCGGCGCGGCTACACCTTC.

The chain combines TRBV27 with TRBJ2-6; 8 bases agree with TRBD1. Germline lookup yields CDR1 MNHEY and CDR2 SMNVEV (reference sequence). The CDR3 has 15 residues. Trimming removed 6 bases from V and 2 bases from J; junction bases left unmatched: 3. In DNA form, the CDR3 reads TGTGCCAGCAGGAGACAGGGGACTGGGGCCAACGTCCTGACTTTC. Protein: CASRRQGTGANVLTF.